The 32 T cell receptor beta chains reported below all come from one sample, sequenced in a study of identical twins (dated by TCRdb to about 2016). Receptors were amplified or captured by 5' RACE. The instrument was an Illumina HiSeq 2000. Using fastp trimming at Q25 and MiXCR clonotype assembly, TCRdb reanalyzed the public sequencing data and kept in-frame beta chains. Every entry covers one CDR3 protein and lists the most common genes and DNA from its rows. This sample gives under 900,000 distinct CDR3 sequences in total; around a sixth of them show up just once. The ten largest clones add up to roughly 14% of the sample. This same sample was also taken into another study, of T cells expressing NK-cell markers.

The sample comprised PBMCs. Source of these receptors: a woman younger than 30 in good health.

The chain has TRBV7-2 and TRBJ1-1, with a tentative D call TRBD1 (6 bases). V dropped 2 bases and J dropped 6 bases, with 13 bases sitting between them. The CDR3 contains 14 residues. CDR1 and CDR2 (germline): SGHTA, FQGNSA. DNA of the CDR3: TGTGCCAGCAGCTTACAATCAGGGGATGCTGAAGCTTTCTTT. Translating it yields CASSLQSGDAEAFF.

The J gene is TRBJ2-6, the V gene TRBV4-3, with unresolved D. Trimming stripped 1 base from V and 0 bases from J, with 4 bases between. The CDR3 is 15 residues long. Germline CDR1 and CDR2: LGHNA and YSLEER. CDR3 protein: CASSQGTSGANVLTF. CDR3 bases: TGCGCCAGCAGCCAAGGCACCTCTGGGGCCAACGTCCTGACTTTC.

The chain uses TRBV4-3 and TRBJ2-1; 12 bases line up with TRBD2. V lost 1 base and J lost 5; bases outside the gene matches: 6. This CDR3 spans 17 amino acids. The germline CDR1 and CDR2 sequences are LGHNA and YSLEER. CDR3 in amino acids: CASSQGQTSGSNNEQFF. The CDR3 DNA reads TGCGCCAGCAGCCAAGGGCAGACTAGCGGGAGTAACAATGAGCAGTTCTTC.

J is TRBJ2-1 and V is TRBV7-2; tentatively, D is TRBD1 or TRBD2 (5 bases each). The V gene's germline CDR1 is SGHTA and CDR2 FQGNSA. The CDR3 spans 16 residues. V was cut by 5 bases and J by 1 base, with 15 bases left in between. CDR3 residues: CASSGAGTLSYNEQFF. The DNA of the CDR3 is TGTGCCAGCAGCGGGGCCGGGACCTTGTCCTACAATGAGCAGTTCTTC.

The chain uses TRBV10-3 and TRBJ2-1; D unclear. Looked up from germline, CDR1 is ENHRY and CDR2 is SYGVKD. With 7 bases removed from V and 8 bases from J, the gap between germline ends came to 12 bases. The CDR3 covers 12 residues. The CDR3 DNA sequence: TGTGCCATCACTAATTCCGGACATGAGCAGTTCTTC. Its translation is CAITNSGHEQFF.

The gene calls are TRBV29-1 and TRBJ2-3, with 8 bases lining up with TRBD2. The CDR3 extends over 15 amino acids. CDR1 is SQVTM and CDR2 is ANQGSEA in the germline V gene. V lost 4 bases, J lost 0 bases, and 6 bases stayed unmatched. The CDR3 DNA reads as TGCAGCGTTGCAAGTACTAGCGGAAGCACAGATACGCAGTATTTT. It is translated as CSVASTSGSTDTQYF.

In its sample, this clonotype was seen many times. V is TRBV12-3 or TRBV12-4 and J is TRBJ2-7; the D gene is possibly TRBD2 (5 bases). V dropped 8 bases and J dropped 1 base, with 9 bases sitting between them. CDR3 size: 12 residues. The CDR3 region has the DNA TGTGCCAGCGGGAGCGGTTCCTACGAGCAGTACTTC. This codes for CASGSGSYEQYF.

This clonotype appeared a few times. The chain joins TRBV20-1 to TRBJ2-1; no clear D. The V gene lost 1 base and the J gene lost 9 bases, with 7 bases spanning the gap. Germline CDR1 is DFQATT and CDR2 is SNEGSKA (reference sequence). This CDR3 is 11 amino acids long. The CDR3 loop reads CSARGRAEQFF. The DNA of the CDR3 is TGCAGTGCTAGAGGTCGTGCTGAGCAGTTCTTC.

This clonotype came up a few times. The chain couples TRBV5-1 to TRBJ2-5, with D perhaps TRBD2 (6 bases). Looked up from germline, CDR1 is SGHRS and CDR2 is YFSETQ. The V end was cut by 2 bases, the J end by 4 bases, with 12 bases between. The CDR3 is 14 residues long. The CDR3: CASSFVPGLETQYF. Written as DNA, the CDR3 is TGCGCCAGCAGCTTCGTCCCGGGACTAGAGACCCAGTACTTC.

This CDR3 is CSAPPWAGGETQYF. DNA of the CDR3: TGCAGTGCTCCCCCATGGGCGGGGGGAGAGACCCAGTACTTC. The chain combines TRBV20-1 with TRBJ2-5; TRBD2 matches at 8 bases. The V and J ends lost 5 bases and 4 bases, in that order; junction bases with no gene match: 9. The CDR3 extends over 14 amino acids. In germline, CDR1 is DFQATT, CDR2 SNEGSKA (reference sequence).

The V gene is TRBV7-9, the J gene TRBJ2-1; 9 bases are shared with TRBD2. The J segment lost 10 bases and the V segment lost 3 bases, leaving 10 bases of the junction unmatched. The CDR3 covers 15 residues. CDR1 and CDR2 from the germline V gene are SEHNR and FQNEAQ (reference sequence). CDR3 loop: CASSFPAGGPREQFF. CDR3 sequence (DNA): TGTGCCAGCAGCTTCCCCGCGGGGGGGCCGAGGGAGCAGTTCTTC.

This chain links TRBV10-3 with TRBJ2-7; TRBD2 might be the D (5 bases). The CDR3 sequence is 13 residues long. V was shortened by 2 bases and J by 2 bases, with 7 bases between the two germline ends. Germline V gene lookup returns CDR1 ENHRY and CDR2 SYGVKD. The CDR3 DNA reads as TGTGCCATCAGTGAGGTCGGGACCTACGAGCAGTACTTC. Its translation: CAISEVGTYEQYF.

In DNA, the CDR3 is TGCAGCGTTACTCAGGGAAATAATGAAAAACTGTTTTTT. It translates to CSVTQGNNEKLFF. V is TRBV29-1 and J is TRBJ1-4, with D tentatively TRBD1 (5 bases). This CDR3 spans 13 amino acids. CDR1 and CDR2 (germline): SQVTM, ANQGSEA. Trimming removed 5 bases from V and 4 bases from J, with 11 bases in between.

This clonotype was found many times. The chain uses TRBV15 and TRBJ2-3; D is ambiguous. V was pared by 6 bases and J by 1 base, with 8 bases between. Looked up from germline, CDR1 is LNHNV and CDR2 is YYDKDF (reference sequence). This CDR3 is 13 amino acids long. CDR3 protein: CATSNLRTDTQYF. The CDR3, as DNA: TGTGCCACCAGTAACCTTCGCACAGATACGCAGTATTTT. Using reference TRBV15 and TRBJ2-3 for the parts outside the CDR3, the full variable domain is DAMVIQNPRYQVTQFGKPVTLSCSQTLNHNVMYWYQQKSSQAPKLLFHYYDKDFNNEADTPDNFQSRRPNTSFCFLDIRSPGLGDTAMYLCATSNLRTDTQYFGPGTRLTVL.

This clonotype was counted between two and nine times. The rearrangement uses TRBV12-3 or TRBV12-4 and TRBJ2-7, with TRBD1 as a possible D gene (6 bases). Trimming removed 5 bases at V and 6 bases at J, with 23 bases between. The CDR3 has 16 residues. The CDR3 reads CASSPSVGQPPSEQYF. CDR3 bases: TGTGCCAGCAGTCCCTCGGTAGGACAGCCCCCGAGCGAGCAGTACTTC.

This clonotype occurred a few times. Here the CDR3 DNA reads TGCGCCAGCAGCTTGCAGGACAGGGGGTACGAGCAGTACTTC. Protein: CASSLQDRGYEQYF. V gene TRBV5-1 combines with J gene TRBJ2-7; 10 bases are a match to TRBD1. The germline gives CDR1 SGHRS, CDR2 YFSETQ. The CDR3 contains 14 residues. With 1 base clipped from V and 4 bases from J, the junction kept 2 bases outside the gene matches.

The chain carries TRBV11-2 and TRBJ2-3; 7 bases agree with TRBD1. CDR3 length: 12 amino acids. V lost 4 bases, J lost 7 bases, and 2 bases stayed unmatched. Germline lookup yields CDR1 SGHAT and CDR2 FQNNGV. CDR3 loop: CASSSGQNTQYF. CDR3 nucleotide sequence: TGTGCCAGCAGCTCGGGACAGAATACGCAGTATTTT.

The chain employs TRBV20-1 and TRBJ2-5, with D possibly TRBD2 on 5 matching bases. This CDR3 spans 13 amino acids. CDR1 and CDR2 (germline): DFQATT, SNEGSKA (reference sequence). V lost 0 bases and J 4 bases, leaving 9 bases between the germline ends. In DNA form, the CDR3 reads TGCAGTGCTAGAGATACCGGGGTAGAGACCCAGTACTTC. Protein: CSARDTGVETQYF.

This chain links TRBV6-2 or TRBV6-3 with TRBJ1-3; unclear D gene. V lost 2 bases and J 0 bases, leaving 23 bases between the germline ends. Germline V gene data show CDR1 as MNHEY and CDR2 as SVGEGT. There are 20 residues in the CDR3. CDR3 loop: CASSYRPIWLHQSSGNTIYF. The CDR3 nucleotides are TGTGCCAGCAGTTACAGACCGATTTGGTTACACCAGAGCTCTGGAAACACCATATATTTT.

As DNA, the CDR3 is TGCGCCAGCAGCTTTAACGCTCAGGTCAACTCCTACGAGCAGTACTTC. This codes for CASSFNAQVNSYEQYF. This chain joins TRBV5-1 and TRBJ2-7; D is undetermined. The V end was cut by 2 bases, the J end by 0 bases, with 15 bases between. The germline CDR1 and CDR2 sequences are SGHRS and YFSETQ. This CDR3 is 16 amino acids long. The whole variable domain, remainder taken from reference TRBV5-1 and TRBJ2-7, is KAGVTQTPRYLIKTRGQQVTLSCSPISGHRSVSWYQQTPGQGLQFLFEYFSETQRNKGNFPGRFSGRQFSNSRSEMNVSTLELGDSALYLCASSFNAQVNSYEQYFGPGTRLTVT.

This clonotype appeared many times. This rearrangement joins TRBV5-5 to TRBJ2-7; D possibly uses TRBD1 or TRBD2 (5 bases each). The germline gives CDR1 SGHKS, CDR2 YYEKEE (reference sequence). This CDR3 is 16 amino acids long. V was cut by 1 base and J by 6 bases, with 20 bases left in between. In DNA form, the CDR3 reads TGTGCCAGCAGCTTGAGGCCACGGTCCCAGGGAGCCGAGCAGTACTTC. Translated, it gives CASSLRPRSQGAEQYF. Full variable domain (rest looked up from reference TRBV5-5 and TRBJ2-7): DAGVTQSPTHLIKTRGQQVTLRCSPISGHKSVSWYQQVLGQGPQFIFQYYEKEERGRGNFPDRFSARQFPNYSSELNVNALLLGDSALYLCASSLRPRSQGAEQYFGPGTRLTVT.

The chain employs TRBV7-2 and TRBJ1-5, with D possibly TRBD1 on 5 matching bases. The ends were cut back, 1 base at V and 7 bases at J, with 11 bases in the middle. CDR3 length: 14 amino acids. Germline V gives CDR1 SGHTA, CDR2 FQGNSA. The CDR3 nucleotides are TGTGCCAGCAGCTTAGATGTCTCAGGGCAGCCCCAGCATTTT. Translated, it gives CASSLDVSGQPQHF. The whole variable domain, filled in from reference TRBV7-2 and TRBJ1-5, reads GAGVSQSPSNKVTEKGKDVELRCDPISGHTALYWYRQSLGQGLEFLIYFQGNSAPDKSGLPSDRFSAERTGGSVSTLTIQRTQQEDSAVYLCASSLDVSGQPQHFGDGTRLSIL.

The V gene is TRBV7-6, the J gene TRBJ2-1; perhaps D is TRBD1 or TRBD2 (6 bases each). Germline V gene data show CDR1 as SGHVS and CDR2 as FNYEAQ. The CDR3 contains 15 residues. V was trimmed by 5 bases and J by 9 bases, leaving 20 bases between them. CDR3 sequence: CASSDSTRSGAEQFF. The CDR3 DNA reads TGTGCCAGCAGCGACTCGACTAGATCGGGGGCTGAGCAGTTCTTC.

The rearrangement uses TRBV9 and TRBJ2-1; tentatively, D is TRBD2 (5 bases). Germline CDR1 SGDLS, CDR2 YYNGEE. CDR3 size: 14 residues. V dropped 0 bases and J dropped 9 bases, with 13 bases sitting between them. The CDR3 loop is CASSVVFGGGEQFF. CDR3 coding DNA: TGTGCCAGCAGCGTAGTTTTCGGAGGAGGTGAGCAGTTCTTC.

This clonotype appeared many times. V is TRBV5-6 and J is TRBJ1-1; D is perhaps TRBD1 (5 bases). The CDR3 sequence is 16 residues long. Germline V gene data show CDR1 as SGHDT and CDR2 as YYEEEE. The V and J ends lost 0 bases and 3 bases respectively, with 15 bases between them. DNA for the CDR3: TGTGCCAGCAGCTTGGTAGGACGGGGCGCGTACACTGAAGCTTTCTTT. This gives the protein CASSLVGRGAYTEAFF.

The chain recombines TRBV9 with TRBJ2-7, with 12 bases matching TRBD2. With 0 bases clipped from V and 3 bases from J, the junction kept 1 base outside the gene matches. The germline CDR1 and CDR2 sequences are SGDLS and YYNGEE. The CDR3 loop spans 15 amino acids. The CDR3 sequence: CASSVGTSGNYEQYF. In DNA form, the CDR3 reads TGTGCCAGCAGCGTAGGGACTAGCGGGAACTACGAGCAGTACTTC.

The chain recombines TRBV2 with TRBJ2-1; 10 nucleotides match TRBD2. Germline CDR1 reads SNHLY; CDR2 reads FYNNEI. The CDR3 has 18 residues. V shed 3 bases and J 8 bases; nucleotides not matched to a gene: 16. CDR3 region: CASSEPSPLAGVWYEQFF. DNA for the CDR3: TGTGCCAGCAGTGAGCCCAGCCCGCTAGCGGGAGTTTGGTATGAGCAGTTCTTC.

This clonotype has only a few counts. The chain links TRBV6-5 to TRBJ2-7, with 7 bases fitting TRBD2. J lost 0 bases, V lost 0 bases, and 2 bases had no gene match. The CDR3 length is 15 residues. Germline V gene lookup returns CDR1 MNHEY and CDR2 SVGAGI. The CDR3, as DNA: TGTGCCAGCAGTTACTCGGCTAGCGGCTCCTACGAGCAGTACTTC. As protein: CASSYSASGSYEQYF.

This clonotype came up a few times. This sequence joins TRBV3-1 and TRBJ2-1; D remains ambiguous. This CDR3 is 16 amino acids long. The V end was cut by 1 base, the J end by 6 bases, with 16 bases between. The germline V gene encodes CDR1 LGHDT and CDR2 YNNKEL (reference sequence). The CDR3 DNA sequence: TGTGCCAGCAGCCAAGTTGCCTATCCGATGGGCAATGAGCAGTTCTTC. Its translation: CASSQVAYPMGNEQFF.

This sequence joins TRBV30 and TRBJ2-3, with D possibly matching TRBD2 (5 bases). Germline V gene lookup returns CDR1 GTSNPN and CDR2 SVGIG (reference sequence). Trimming removed 2 bases at V and 0 bases at J, with 6 bases between. The CDR3 loop spans 13 amino acids. This CDR3 is CAWSLASTDTQYF. The CDR3 region has the DNA TGTGCCTGGAGTCTAGCTAGCACAGATACGCAGTATTTT.

The table lists this clonotype with a few counts. The chain has TRBV7-2 and TRBJ1-1; a weak D match, TRBD1 (6 bases). Germline values: CDR1 SGHTA, CDR2 FQGNSA. Trimming took 4 bases from V and 5 from J, leaving 20 bases between them. The CDR3 has 16 residues. DNA of the CDR3: TGTGCCAGCAGCTCGACTCAGGGGATCGGTCGGACTGAAGCTTTCTTT. Amino acids: CASSSTQGIGRTEAFF.

The chain has TRBV20-1 and TRBJ2-7; D is perhaps TRBD2 (5 bases). Germline V gene data show CDR1 as DFQATT and CDR2 as SNEGSKA (reference sequence). The CDR3 is 14 residues long. The germline V and J ends were trimmed by 2 bases and 5 bases, with 16 bases remaining between them. The CDR3 DNA follows: TGCAGTGCTAGATCGCGTCGGGGAGTCGACGAGCAGTACTTC. It encodes CSARSRRGVDEQYF.